The clone carrying this T cell receptor beta chain was observed a few times. Its specificity is not known. The CDR3 sequence is 11 residues long. Germline V gene lookup returns CDR1 SQVTM and CDR2 ANQGSEA. J lost 6 bases, V lost 6 bases, and 1 base had no gene match. This entry belongs to a study of T-cell reconstitution after alpha-beta-depleted transplantation in children. Study findings and constraints: Hyperexpanded clones declined; after one year, newly produced T cells mostly supplied diversity. By about two months after transplant, alpha-beta T cells reportedly arose from several hundred graft clones that had expanded. Some patients' high day-60 TCRbeta diversity was attributed to recipient cells surviving conditioning.

Unique molecular identifiers were incorporated when the TCRbeta library was constructed. One entry per CDR3 protein, called by TCRdb with MiXCR from the PCR reads. Found here are about a million distinct CDR3 sequences, about 29% of them singletons; the top ten hold more than 25%. Source: PBMCs, mostly from graft donor cells, taken 360 days after TCRalphabeta/CD19-depleted stem cell transplant. The source is a boy younger than two who had a stem cell transplant for SCID, so the T cells may come from the graft donor. The chain recombines TRBV29-1 with TRBJ2-1; 8 bases fit TRBD1. CDR3 sequence: CSVDRANEQFF. DNA for the CDR3: TGCAGCGTGGACAGGGCCAATGAGCAGTTCTTC.